This is a list of T cell receptor beta chains from one sample in a study of sequential checkpoint blockade in melanoma. The protocol was immunoSEQ multiplex PCR, while the TCRdb copy is restricted to in-frame clones and leaves out a portion. The table records 15,000 to 20,000 clones, around 92% of them present only once. The source material was CD8+ T cells sorted from blood (inferred from file names), sampled from a patient given nivolumab and ipilimumab in sequence. The receptors derive from a human donor with melanoma. Each CDR3 is given with its conserved first and last residue. A D gene is named only where the DNA matches it firmly. The listing skips clone size in some rows; elsewhere it reads once, few, many or a size class.

d_call	j_call	clone_size	v_call	cdr3_length	cdr3_aa	cdr3_nt
.	TRBJ1-2	.	TRBV4-1	15	CATGSKVGANYGYTF	TGCGCCACCGGGAGTAAAGTTGGGGCTAACTATGGCTACACCTTC
.	TRBJ2-7	.	TRBV7-9	14	CASSEGLAAYEQYF	TGTGCCAGCAGCGAAGGCCTAGCAGCCTACGAGCAGTACTTC
TRBD1	TRBJ1-5	.	TRBV19	14	CASTLGQGMGPQHF	TGTGCCAGTACCCTCGGACAGGGTATGGGGCCCCAGCATTTT
.	TRBJ1-1	.	TRBV10-3	14	CAISGGGPNTEAFF	TGTGCCATCAGTGGGGGGGGGCCGAACACTGAAGCTTTCTTT
.	TRBJ1-2	.	TRBV5-1	16	CASSPRENPLNYGYTF	TGCGCCAGCAGCCCACGGGAGAATCCCCTTAACTATGGCTACACCTTC
TRBD1	TRBJ1-2	.	TRBV6-5	16	CASSCGQGRPNYGYTF	TGTGCCAGCAGTTGCGGACAGGGAAGGCCAAACTATGGCTACACCTTC
TRBD1	TRBJ1-2	.	TRBV5-4	13	CASSWGQGYGYTF	TGTGCCAGCAGCTGGGGACAGGGCTATGGCTACACCTTC
.	TRBJ2-7	.	TRBV20-1	11	CSASWAHEQYF	TGCAGTGCTAGTTGGGCTCACGAGCAGTACTTC
TRBD1	TRBJ2-7	.	TRBV11-2	15	CASSFGQGLSYEQYF	TGTGCCAGCAGCTTTGGACAGGGCCTTTCCTACGAGCAGTACTTC
.	TRBJ2-7	.	TRBV7-9	14	CASSPPGLRYEQYF	TGTGCCAGCAGCCCCCCGGGACTGAGGTACGAGCAGTACTTC
TRBD1	TRBJ1-5	.	TRBV27	14	CASSLGTGAQPQHF	TGTGCCAGCAGTTTGGGGACAGGGGCTCAGCCCCAGCATTTT
TRBD1	TRBJ2-7	.	TRBV6-5	14	CASSETGGAYEQYF	TGTGCCAGCAGTGAGACAGGGGGGGCCTACGAGCAGTACTTC
.	TRBJ1-1	once	TRBV4-1	14	CASSQVGQNTEAFF	TGCGCCAGCAGCCAAGTCGGACAGAACACTGAAGCTTTCTTT
.	TRBJ1-1	.	TRBV6-1	14	CASREPGIYTEAFF	TGTGCCAGCAGGGAACCAGGGATCTACACTGAAGCTTTCTTT
TRBD1	TRBJ1-2	.	TRBV13	15	CASSPGTGGLYGYTF	TGTGCCAGCAGCCCCGGGACAGGAGGACTCTATGGCTACACCTTC
.	TRBJ1-1	.	TRBV7-8	13	CASSHARVTEAFF	TGTGCCAGCAGCCACGCCAGGGTAACTGAAGCTTTCTTT
.	TRBJ1-1	.	TRBV27	14	CASSLGGMNTEAFF	TGTGCCAGCAGTTTGGGGGGGATGAACACTGAAGCTTTCTTT
TRBD1	TRBJ1-4	once	TRBV10-3	15	CAIRGQGTANEKLFF	TGTGCCATCAGAGGACAGGGGACTGCTAATGAAAAACTGTTTTTT
.	TRBJ2-7	.	TRBV7-9	11	CASSRYYEQYF	TGTGCCAGCAGCCGGTACTACGAGCAGTACTTC
TRBD1	TRBJ1-1	.	TRBV27	17	CASSLEGQRQGGTQAFF	TGTGCCAGCAGTCTCGAGGGGCAGAGACAGGGGGGTACTCAAGCTTTCTTT
.	TRBJ1-6	few	TRBV19	13	CASRGAANSPLHF	TGTGCCAGTAGGGGGGCAGCCAATTCACCCCTCCACTTT
TRBD1	TRBJ1-2	.	TRBV7-2	14	CASSFTGANYGYTF	TGTGCCAGCAGCTTTACAGGGGCCAACTATGGCTACACCTTC
.	TRBJ1-2	.	TRBV29-1	16	CSVEATGGVSDYGYTF	TGCAGCGTTGAAGCCACCGGAGGGGTGTCAGATTATGGCTACACCTTC
.	TRBJ1-1	.	TRBV28	11	CASRYYTEAFF	TGTGCCAGCAGATACTACACTGAAGCTTTCTTT
.	TRBJ1-2	.	TRBV30	12	CAWRQARYGYTF	TGTGCCTGGAGGCAGGCCCGCTATGGCTACACCTTC
.	TRBJ1-1	.	TRBV11-3	12	CASSFSGTEAFF	TGTGCCAGCAGCTTTTCGGGCACTGAAGCTTTCTTT
.	TRBJ2-3	.	TRBV9	13	CASSVASTDTQYF	TGTGCCAGCAGCGTAGCTAGCACAGATACGCAGTATTTT
.	TRBJ1-5	.	TRBV4-1	15	CASSQLGWVAQPQHF	TGCGCCAGCAGCCAACTTGGTTGGGTAGCTCAGCCCCAGCATTTT
.	TRBJ1-5	.	TRBV28	13	CASSFSLNQPQHF	TGTGCCAGCAGTTTCAGTCTCAATCAGCCCCAGCATTTT
.	TRBJ1-1	.	TRBV21-1	13	CASSKGAVGGAFF	TGTGCCAGCAGCAAAGGGGCAGTGGGGGGAGCTTTCTTT
.	TRBJ1-6	.	TRBV7-2	13	CASSSLGHSPLHF	TGTGCCAGCAGCTCTCTTGGCCATTCACCCCTCCACTTT
.	TRBJ2-3	.	TRBV7-9	15	CASSGRQGWADTQYF	TGTGCCAGCAGCGGGCGGCAGGGGTGGGCAGATACGCAGTATTTT
TRBD1	TRBJ2-7	.	TRBV14	17	CASSQDAVGTGDHEQYF	TGTGCCAGCAGCCAAGACGCGGTAGGGACAGGGGATCACGAGCAGTACTTC
TRBD2	TRBJ2-7	.	TRBV11-1	16	CASRRGNSGSSYEQYF	TGTGCCAGCCGCAGGGGGAATAGCGGGAGCTCCTACGAGCAGTACTTC
TRBD2	TRBJ2-7	.	TRBV4-2	15	CASSQVQGGPYEQYF	TGTGCCAGCAGCCAAGTTCAGGGAGGGCCCTACGAGCAGTACTTC
.	TRBJ1-6	.	TRBV19	12	CATSQGNSPLHF	TGTGCCACCTCGCAGGGAAATTCACCCCTCCACTTT
.	TRBJ2-7	.	TRBV7-9	12	CASSLTGPEQYF	TGTGCCAGCAGCTTGACAGGTCCCGAGCAGTACTTC
TRBD1	TRBJ2-7	.	TRBV2	13	CATYGRGLYEQYF	TGTGCCACCTACGGAAGGGGGCTCTACGAGCAGTACTTC
.	TRBJ1-1	once	TRBV9	13	CASSPRGHTEAFF	TGTGCCAGCAGCCCACGAGGGCACACTGAAGCTTTCTTT
.	TRBJ1-2	.	TRBV9	13	CASSPSGRDGYTF	TGTGCCAGCAGCCCCAGCGGGAGGGACGGCTACACCTTC
TRBD1	TRBJ1-4	.	TRBV7-2	15	CASSLVTGGGEKLFF	TGTGCCAGCAGCTTAGTAACAGGGGGCGGTGAAAAACTGTTTTTT
.	TRBJ1-2	.	TRBV4-2	16	CASSQEKVGGSYGYTF	TGTGCCAGCAGCCAAGAAAAGGTCGGGGGGAGCTATGGCTACACCTTC
.	TRBJ1-2	few	TRBV30	15	CAWSVLRPGGYGYTF	TGTGCCTGGAGTGTTCTCCGGCCGGGGGGCTATGGCTACACCTTC
.	TRBJ1-1	.	TRBV7-6	13	CASSLGHRTEAFF	TGTGCCAGCAGCTTGGGACATCGCACTGAAGCTTTCTTT
TRBD1	TRBJ1-4	.	TRBV2	17	CASSATTGQGTSEKLFF	TGTGCCAGCAGTGCGACGACCGGACAGGGAACGAGTGAAAAACTGTTTTTT
.	TRBJ1-2	.	TRBV2	13	CASSVRGSYGYTF	TGTGCCAGCAGTGTAAGAGGGAGCTATGGCTACACCTTC
.	TRBJ1-1	.	TRBV15	16	CATSRVAGSGSTEAFF	TGTGCCACCAGCAGAGTGGCAGGGTCCGGTTCTACTGAAGCTTTCTTT
.	TRBJ2-1	.	TRBV6-6	14	CASSYSPQGDEQFF	TGTGCCAGCAGTTACTCGCCCCAAGGGGATGAGCAGTTCTTC
.	TRBJ1-1	.	TRBV25-1	14	CASSPMGRDTEAFF	TGTGCCAGCAGTCCTATGGGTCGGGACACTGAAGCTTTCTTT
TRBD1	TRBJ1-2	.	TRBV28	16	CASSLLTGGAGYGYTF	TGTGCCAGCAGTTTATTGACAGGGGGCGCGGGCTATGGCTACACCTTC
.	TRBJ1-6	few	TRBV5-6	17	CASSLGEFSSYNSPLHF	TGTGCCAGCAGCTTGGGGGAGTTTAGCTCCTATAATTCACCCCTCCACTTT
TRBD2	TRBJ2-1	.	TRBV19	15	CASSILAGAINEQFF	TGTGCCAGTAGTATCTTAGCGGGAGCTATCAATGAGCAGTTCTTC
TRBD2	TRBJ2-7	.	TRBV4-2	16	CASSQVTSGPREEQYF	TGTGCCAGCAGCCAAGTGACTAGCGGGCCCCGGGAGGAGCAGTACTTC